This T cell receptor (beta chain) was recovered during a study of blood T cell repertoires in COVID-19. Study-level background: Sample material is recorded as cDNA or gDNA derived from T cells, B-cell-depleted T cells, or PBMCs.

The protocol was immunoSEQ multiplex PCR, while the TCRdb copy is restricted to in-frame clones and leaves out a portion. The sample consists of 150,000 to 200,000 clones, 81% of them appearing once. The CDR3 has 14 amino acids. Germline CDR1 is SGHNT and CDR2 is YYREEE (reference sequence). V was shortened by 4 bases and J by 2 bases, with 11 bases between the two germline ends. The clonotype originates from a human donor in a cohort sampled during active COVID-19. The chain recombines TRBV5-4 with TRBJ2-3, with no clear D. The sequencing sample was made of peripheral blood. CDR3 in DNA: TGTGCCAGCAGCCTCCCGTTTTCCACAGATACGCAGTATTTT. Translating gives CASSLPFSTDTQYF.